This T cell receptor beta chain emerged from a study of tumor-infiltrating lymphocytes in primary liver carcinoma. As for the study in general: Tumor lesions were T1-T3 N0M0 and spanned about 4 to 10 cm.

TCR beta cDNA came from roughly 450 ng total RNA, primed with a constant-region primer. Three nested multiplex PCR rounds, a slightly modified ARM-PCR, produced the libraries for TCR beta. The two initial PCR rounds, about 9 cycles each, used TRBV1-TRBV30 forward and C-beta reverse primers. Via MiXCR, TCRdb re-called the multiplex PCR reads, giving one row per CDR3 protein. This table has about 99,000 distinct CDR3 sequences, around 63% appearing once. The CDR3 consists of 16 residues. Starting material for RNA and DNA co-extraction consisted of 20-30 mg of unsorted bulk tissue. Each sampled tumor had five separate regions taken from it.

The chain uses TRBV21-1 and TRBJ1-5; the table's D gene call, TRBD1, was not cross checked with the DNA. TRBV21-1 is tagged as a pseudogene. What was sequenced was liver tumor tissue from sampling region 5. The sample's subset: tumor region T5, tumor centre. The sequence was obtained from a woman aged 55-70 years with primary liver carcinoma and hepatitis B virus infection. The chain's CDR3 is CASSKGEGHSNQSQHF. DNA of the CDR3: TGTGCCAGCAGCAAAGGAGAGGGACATAGCAATCAGTCCCAGCATTTT.